One and the same sample provided the 5 T cell receptor beta chains below, sequenced in a study of Graves' ophthalmopathy and Graves' hyperthyroidism. The authors amplified TCR beta CDR3 regions from RNA transcripts. HTBI-primed first-round RT-PCR preceded second-round multiplex PCR. From the multiplex PCR reads, TCRdb called clonotypes with MiXCR, one entry per CDR3 protein. The sample carries just over 600,000 distinct CDR3 sequences, roughly 20% recorded once. Sequencing input: peripheral blood. All receptors come from a woman younger than 30 with stable Graves' hyperthyroidism. Some clones in this sample may be carry-over from other donors' samples.

This clonotype was found many times. The rearrangement links TRBV6-1 to TRBJ2-2, with TRBD2 matching over 11 bases. The trim removed 6 bases at V and 6 bases at J, leaving 6 bases unmatched. Germline-derived CDR1 and CDR2 are MNHNS and SASEGT. The CDR3 contains 15 residues. The CDR3 DNA follows: TGTGCCAGCAGCCCTTCGACTAGCGGGGCCGGGGAGCTGTTTTTT. Amino acid sequence: CASSPSTSGAGELFF.

There are many counts of this clonotype. The V call is TRBV5-1, the J call TRBJ2-7, with D perhaps matching TRBD1 (5 bases). Trimming took off 3 bases at V and 0 bases at J, with 13 bases between the two ends. Germline CDR1 and CDR2: SGHRS and YFSETQ. The CDR3 has 15 residues. CDR3 coding DNA: TGCGCCAGCAGCTCTCAGGGTTCCAGCTCCTACGAGCAGTACTTC. This translates into CASSSQGSSSYEQYF.

The chain employs TRBV6-1 and TRBJ1-2; 7 positions agree with TRBD1. Germline trimming cut 4 bases from V and 3 bases from J; bases unmatched to any gene: 8. This CDR3 is built from 15 residues. Germline V gene sequence: CDR1 MNHNS, CDR2 SASEGT. The CDR3 nucleotides read TGTGCCAGCAGTGGACACGACAGGGTATACTATGGCTACACCTTC. Protein product: CASSGHDRVYYGYTF.

This chain uses TRBV5-1 with TRBJ1-1; no clear D. The CDR3 totals 14 residues. Deletions cut 0 bases from V and 1 base from J, with 7 bases between. Germline-derived CDR1 and CDR2 are SGHRS and YFSETQ. CDR3 sequence (DNA): TGCGCCAGCAGCTTGGAACGGTCGAACACTGAAGCTTTCTTT. This translates into CASSLERSNTEAFF.

This clonotype was seen only a few times. This chain connects TRBV4-1 to TRBJ2-5; D is perhaps TRBD1 (5 bases). This CDR3 comprises 15 residues. Germline CDR1 and CDR2: MGHRA and YSYEKL. V was cut by 0 bases and J by 1 base, with 9 bases left in between. This chain's CDR3 is CASSQDPQVQETQYF. In DNA, the CDR3 is TGCGCCAGCAGCCAAGATCCACAGGTCCAAGAGACCCAGTACTTC.